The next 22 T cell receptor beta chains were all read from a single sample in a study of OX40 agonist ivuxolimab in advanced cancers. Generated by immunoSEQ multiplex PCR, the TCRdb table keeps only in-frame clones and is missing some. Altogether just over 50,000 clones are present, about 80% being singletons, with the ten largest covering around 2.9%. The specimen was CD4+ or CD8+ T cells sorted from blood, collected in a trial of the OX40 agonist ivuxolimab. These receptors were taken from an adult with an advanced solid tumor such as melanoma, head and neck, liver or kidney cancer.

This chain connects TRBV5-1 to TRBJ1-2; D ambiguous. V lost 5 bases and J lost 7, with 12 bases in between. The CDR3 has 12 amino acids. Germline values: CDR1 SGHRS, CDR2 YFSETQ. The CDR3 DNA sequence: TGCGCCAGCAGGGTTTCTGGTGGTGGCTACACCTTC. Translating gives CASRVSGGGYTF.

By sample share, this clone is medium-sized (0.01 to 0.1%). The chain recombines TRBV11-2 with TRBJ1-4, with D maybe TRBD1 (5 bases). The CDR3 loop spans 15 amino acids. Trimming shortened V by 5 bases and J by 3 bases, and 13 bases separated the two germline ends. Germline assignment: CDR1 SGHAT and CDR2 FQNNGV. CDR3 DNA sequence: TGTGCCAGCAGCATACGGGGGGATCCTAATGAAAAACTGTTTTTT. Its translation: CASSIRGDPNEKLFF. Drawing the rest from reference TRBV11-2 and TRBJ1-4, the complete variable domain is EAGVAQSPRYKIIEKRQSVAFWCNPISGHATLYWYQQILGQGPKLLIQFQNNGVVDDSQLPKDRFSAERLKGVDSTLKIQPAKLEDSAVYLCASSIRGDPNEKLFFGSGTQLSVL.

This sequence joins TRBV19 and TRBJ1-2; no firm D call. V was pared by 3 bases and J by 7 bases, with 9 bases between. Looked up from germline, CDR1 is LNHDA and CDR2 is SQIVND (reference sequence). The CDR3 runs 12 residues. The DNA of the CDR3 is TGTGCCAGTAGTATCGGGGTGGGTGGCTACACCTTC. This gives the protein CASSIGVGGYTF.

The chain joins TRBV11-2 to TRBJ2-7, with D maybe TRBD1 (5 bases). The CDR3 is 13 amino acids. The V end lost 3 bases, the J end lost 4 bases, and 10 bases lay between the germline ends. The germline gives CDR1 SGHAT, CDR2 FQNNGV. The CDR3 sequence is CASSLVRGYEQYF. The CDR3 DNA follows: TGTGCCAGCAGCTTGGTAAGGGGTTACGAGCAGTACTTC.

This clone appeared a single time. This chain connects TRBV6-5 to TRBJ2-1; D is undetermined. The germline V and J ends were trimmed by 0 bases and 7 bases, with 13 bases remaining between them. The CDR3 runs to 15 residues. The germline V gene has CDR1 MNHEY and CDR2 SVGAGI. The CDR3 region is CASSYSRGALNEQFF. The CDR3 DNA follows: TGTGCCAGCAGTTACTCGAGAGGTGCCCTAAATGAGCAGTTCTTC.

The chain has TRBV11-1 and TRBJ1-4; D is perhaps TRBD1 (5 bases). This CDR3 spans 15 amino acids. Trimming removed 1 base at V and 8 bases at J, with 14 bases between. In germline, CDR1 is SGHAT, CDR2 FQDESV (reference sequence). CDR3 DNA sequence: TGTGCCAGCAGCTTAGAGGACACGATGGAAGAAAAACTGTTTTTT. Amino acids: CASSLEDTMEEKLFF.

The V and J genes are TRBV18 and TRBJ1-2; the D is unclear. CDR1 is KGHSH, CDR2 LQKENI, per germline. V shed 1 base and J shed 6 bases, with 12 bases lying between them. The CDR3 has 14 residues. CDR3 in amino acids: CASSPQEGTHGYTF. CDR3 nucleotide sequence: TGTGCCAGCTCACCACAGGAGGGAACCCATGGCTACACCTTC.

The genes are TRBV11-3 and TRBJ2-6; perhaps D is TRBD1 or TRBD2 (5 bases each). This CDR3 is 19 amino acids long. Trimming took off 1 base at V and 0 bases at J, with 16 bases between the two ends. Germline loops: CDR1 SGHNT, CDR2 YENEEA. The CDR3 nucleotides are TGTGCCAGCAGCTTAGGCCCGGGGCGCTCTAGCTCTGGGGCCAACGTCCTGACTTTC. This sequence encodes CASSLGPGRSSSGANVLTF.

This clone was counted between two and nine times. This sample also contains other DNA sequences that code for the same CDR3. As DNA, the CDR3 is TGTGCCAGCAGCTTAGGAGACACTGAAGCTTTCTTT. Translating gives CASSLGDTEAFF. The chain combines TRBV11-3 with TRBJ1-1; unclear D gene. The CDR3 spans 12 residues. CDR1 and CDR2 from the germline V gene are SGHNT and YENEEA. The V gene lost 1 base and the J gene lost 3 bases, with 3 bases spanning the gap.

This chain connects TRBV6-5 to TRBJ1-4; 10 bases map to TRBD1. J lost 8 bases, V lost 6 bases, and 9 bases had no gene match. Germline CDR1 MNHEY, CDR2 SVGAGI. The CDR3 is made up of 15 amino acids. The CDR3 is CASSHTGTGVEKLFF. Here the CDR3 DNA reads TGTGCCAGCAGCCATACCGGGACAGGGGTAGAAAAACTGTTTTTT.

The rearrangement links TRBV19 to TRBJ2-5; D gene ambiguous. CDR1 LNHDA and CDR2 SQIVND come from the germline V gene (reference sequence). Trimming removed 1 base at V and 3 bases at J, with 6 bases between. This CDR3 region has 13 residues. For the CDR3, the DNA is TGTGCCAGTAGTATAGGGCAGGAAGAGACCCAGTACTTC. It codes for CASSIGQEETQYF.

This chain links TRBV11-2 with TRBJ1-1, with D unresolved. The CDR3 contains 14 residues. Between the trimmed V and J ends, which lost 3 bases and 7 bases, there was a span of 15 bases. Germline values: CDR1 SGHAT, CDR2 FQNNGV. The CDR3 DNA reads as TGTGCCAGCAGCTTCGCAACGGTCCCGGGTGAAGCTTTCTTT. It codes for CASSFATVPGEAFF.

This clone was detected only a few times. The chain carries TRBV9 and TRBJ1-3; no definite D call. The V gene lost 3 bases and the J gene lost 6 bases, with 10 bases spanning the gap. CDR1 and CDR2 from the germline V gene are SGDLS and YYNGEE. The CDR3 spans 13 residues. In DNA, the CDR3 is TGTGCCAGCAGCGGGGAGGGTGTAAACACCATATATTTT. Its protein product is CASSGEGVNTIYF.

The chain combines TRBV25-1 with TRBJ2-5, with TRBD1 identical over 8 bases. This CDR3 has 13 amino acids. Looked up from germline, CDR1 is MGHDK and CDR2 is SYGVNS. V lost 8 bases, J lost 4 bases, and 6 bases stayed unmatched. The CDR3 DNA is TGTGCCAGCCGGACAGGGACCTTAGAGACCCAGTACTTC. Amino acid sequence: CASRTGTLETQYF.

V usage is TRBV4-1 and J usage is TRBJ2-1, with 7 bases aligning to TRBD2. V lost 3 bases, J lost 7 bases, and 15 bases stayed unmatched. The CDR3 sequence is 17 residues long. The germline gives CDR1 MGHRA, CDR2 YSYEKL. This chain's CDR3 is CASSQGYGTTIINEQFF. The CDR3 DNA is TGCGCCAGCAGCCAGGGCTACGGGACTACCATAATAAATGAGCAGTTCTTC.

The chain joins TRBV27 to TRBJ2-7, with D unclear. The length of the CDR3 is 13 residues. Germline CDR1 is MNHEY and CDR2 is SMNVEV (reference sequence). The V end lost 1 base, the J end lost 1 base, and 5 bases lay between the germline ends. CDR3 residues: CASSLWGSYEQYF. Here the CDR3 DNA reads TGTGCCAGCAGTTTATGGGGTTCCTACGAGCAGTACTTC.

V usage is TRBV21-1 and J usage is TRBJ1-2. TRBV21-1 counts as a pseudogene. The CDR3 length is 14 residues. The CDR3 DNA is TGTGCCAGTAGGGGGGCCCTTTTTAACTATGGCTACACCTTC. Its protein is CASRGALFNYGYTF.

This chain joins TRBV5-1 and TRBJ2-7; 11 bases fit TRBD2. The CDR3 totals 16 residues. V lost 0 bases, J lost 3 bases, and 5 bases stayed unmatched. The germline CDR1 and CDR2 sequences are SGHRS and YFSETQ. The CDR3: CASSLAPSGGLYEQYF. CDR3 coding DNA: TGCGCCAGCAGCTTGGCGCCTAGCGGGGGGCTCTACGAGCAGTACTTC.

The chain employs TRBV6-6 and TRBJ2-5; D ambiguous. The CDR3 length is 13 residues. Germline V lookup: CDR1 MNHNY, CDR2 SVGAGI (reference sequence). The V end lost 6 bases, the J end lost 0 bases, and 8 bases lay between the germline ends. This CDR3 reads CASRDTNQETQYF. CDR3 sequence (DNA): TGTGCCAGCAGAGACACGAACCAAGAGACCCAGTACTTC.

CDR3 coding DNA: TGCGCCAGCAACGCTCGGGGAGGGTCGAACACTGAAGCTTTCTTT. It codes for CASNARGGSNTEAFF. The chain has TRBV5-1 and TRBJ1-1; the D is unclear. Trimming took 6 bases from V and 1 from J, leaving 16 bases between them. The CDR3 is 15 residues long. Germline loops: CDR1 SGHRS, CDR2 YFSETQ.

Concerning this clone: This sample includes further DNA sequences coding for the same CDR3. The chain joins TRBV19 to TRBJ1-2; a possible D gene is TRBD1 (6 bases). This CDR3 region has 16 residues. Trimming pared 10 bases from V and 0 bases from J, leaving 21 bases between. Germline V lookup: CDR1 LNHDA, CDR2 SQIVND (reference sequence). The CDR3 nucleotides are TGTGCCACCCGTGGGCGGGGGGCGCAATCTAACTATGGCTACACCTTC. The encoded protein is CATRGRGAQSNYGYTF.

The gene calls are TRBV7-8 and TRBJ2-7; the D gene is possibly TRBD2 (7 bases). Germline V gives CDR1 SGHVS, CDR2 FQNEAQ. This CDR3 comprises 16 residues. The V end lost 3 bases, the J end lost 4 bases, and 19 bases lay between the germline ends. The CDR3 here is CASSFGTSGGGYEQYF. The CDR3, as DNA: TGTGCCAGCAGCTTCGGGACCTCGGGGGGCGGGTACGAGCAGTACTTC. The full variable domain, with the rest looked up from reference TRBV7-8 and TRBJ2-7, is GAGVSQSPRYKVAKRGQDVALRCDPISGHVSLFWYQQALGQGPEFLTYFQNEAQLDKSGLPSDRFFAERPEGSVSTLKIQRTQQEDSAVYLCASSFGTSGGGYEQYFGPGTRLTVT.